The 5 T cell receptor beta chains given below trace back to one sample, sequenced in a study of T-cell memory formation after mild COVID-19. TCRdb redid the calling of the 5' RACE reads with MiXCR, one entry per CDR3 protein. The sample lists 180,000 or so distinct CDR3 sequences; roughly 11% were seen once. Sequencing used PBMCs or a T cell subset sorted from them (not recorded which). These receptors originate from a man between 18 and 29 years old who had mild COVID-19 (a few samples of this study predate the infection). Cell type and time point are not known.

In its sample, this clonotype was seen many times. The gene calls are TRBV11-2 and TRBJ1-1, with unresolved D. Germline-derived CDR1 and CDR2 are SGHAT and FQNNGV. The CDR3 contains 16 residues. V gave up 2 bases and J gave up 1 base, with 14 bases separating them. CDR3 bases: TGTGCCAGCAGCTTAACAGTCGGCGTGGGGAACACTGAAGCTTTCTTT. This gives the protein CASSLTVGVGNTEAFF.

The CDR3 loop is CASSKGQGLFYGYTF. Here the CDR3 DNA reads TGTGCCAGCAGCAAGGGACAGGGCCTATTCTATGGCTACACCTTC. V and J are TRBV3-1 and TRBJ1-2; 9 nucleotides agree with TRBD1. V lost 5 bases, J lost 4 bases, and 8 bases stayed unmatched. Germline-derived CDR1 and CDR2 are LGHDT and YNNKEL (reference sequence). This CDR3 region has 15 residues.

Only a few counts were recorded for this clonotype. V and J are TRBV7-2 and TRBJ2-2; D is unresolved. The V gene lost 2 bases and the J gene lost 1 base, with 8 bases spanning the gap. CDR1 SGHTA and CDR2 FQGNSA come from the germline V gene. This CDR3 contains 15 residues. Here the CDR3 DNA reads TGTGCCAGCAGCTTAAAAGGAGTGAACACCGGGGAGCTGTTTTTT. This sequence encodes CASSLKGVNTGELFF.

The J gene is TRBJ2-1, the V gene TRBV29-1; no reliable D call. V lost 4 bases and J lost 8, with 15 bases in between. This CDR3 has 13 residues. Germline lookup yields CDR1 SQVTM and CDR2 ANQGSEA. CDR3 nucleotide sequence: TGCAGCGTTGGCACCCTTTTTGGGGATGAGCAGTTCTTC. Its protein is CSVGTLFGDEQFF.

About this clonotype itself: Since a much larger clone is just one base distant, this may be a read error. The rearrangement joins TRBV5-1 to TRBJ2-1; the D is unclear. CDR1 SGHRS and CDR2 YFSETQ come from the germline V gene. This CDR3 is 13 amino acids long. The CDR3 nucleotides read TGCGACAGCAGCATGAGCTCCTACAATGAGCAGTTCTTC. It encodes CDSSMSSYNEQFF. Based on the CDR3 plus reference TRBV5-1 and TRBJ2-1, the full variable domain is KAGVTQTPRYLIKTRGQQVTLSCSPISGHRSVSWYQQTPGQGLQFLFEYFSETQRNKGNFPGRFSGRQFSNSRSEMNVSTLELGDSALYLCDSSMSSYNEQFFGPGTRLTVL.